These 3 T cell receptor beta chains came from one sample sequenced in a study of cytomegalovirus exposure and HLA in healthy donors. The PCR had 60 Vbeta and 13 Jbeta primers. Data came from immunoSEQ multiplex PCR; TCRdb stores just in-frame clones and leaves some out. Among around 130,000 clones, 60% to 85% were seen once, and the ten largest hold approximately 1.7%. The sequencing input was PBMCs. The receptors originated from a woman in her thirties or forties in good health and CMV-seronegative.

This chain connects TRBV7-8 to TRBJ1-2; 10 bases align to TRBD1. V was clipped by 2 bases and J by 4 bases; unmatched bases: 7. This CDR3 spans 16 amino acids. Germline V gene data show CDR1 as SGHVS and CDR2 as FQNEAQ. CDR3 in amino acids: CASSLSRTGGAYGYTF. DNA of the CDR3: TGTGCCAGCAGCTTATCCCGGACAGGGGGTGCCTATGGCTACACCTTC.

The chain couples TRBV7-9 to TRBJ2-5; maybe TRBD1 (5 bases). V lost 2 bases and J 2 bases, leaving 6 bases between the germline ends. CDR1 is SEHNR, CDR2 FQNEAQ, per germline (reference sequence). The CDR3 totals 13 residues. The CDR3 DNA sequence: TGTGCCAGCAGCTTACAGGGACAAGAGACCCAGTACTTC. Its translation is CASSLQGQETQYF.

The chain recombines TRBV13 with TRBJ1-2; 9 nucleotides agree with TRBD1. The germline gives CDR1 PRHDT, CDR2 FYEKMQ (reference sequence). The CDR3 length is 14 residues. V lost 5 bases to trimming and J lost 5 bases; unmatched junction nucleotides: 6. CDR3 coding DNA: TGTGCCAGCAGCCCCGGACAGGGGAGGTATGGCTACACCTTC. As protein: CASSPGQGRYGYTF.